This TCR beta chain was sequenced in a study of T cells in Graves' hyperthyroidism and ophthalmopathy. Under 3 months was the duration of disease in ophthalmopathy patients, who also had a Clinical Activity Score of at least 3 and a NOSPECS grade of at least 4. RNA transcripts yielded amplified TCR beta CDR3 regions. Primed by the HTBI set, a first-round RT-PCR was run on the TCR CDR3. Via MiXCR, TCRdb re-called the multiplex PCR reads, giving one row per CDR3 protein. The table lists hundreds of thousands of distinct CDR3 sequences, about 14% of them singletons, with around 4.5% in the top ten. The sample holds many counts of this clonotype. The CDR3 runs to 12 residues. V lost 6 bases to trimming and J lost 8 bases, with 13 bases between them. Germline V gives CDR1 MDHEN, CDR2 SYDVKM.

This clonotype was sampled from a woman aged 40 to 55 with Graves' ophthalmopathy. This sequence joins TRBV28 and TRBJ1-1, with a weak D call TRBD1 (5 bases). Sequenced: blood. The CDR3 spells CASRARDEEAFF. The CDR3 nucleotides are TGTGCCAGCAGAGCCCGGGACGAGGAAGCTTTCTTT.